Presented here are 28 T cell receptor beta chains from one specimen sequenced in a study of blood T cell repertoires in COVID-19. Profiling relied on immunoSEQ multiplex PCR, and the TCRdb table lists in-frame clones only, not all of them. The sample yields around 110,000 clones, approximately 90% seen once. Sequences were obtained from peripheral blood. The receptor source for this set is a man aged 40-50 years with acute or convalescent COVID-19.

CDR3 loop: CASTPGGGLALHEQFF. CDR3 coding DNA: TGTGCCAGCACCCCGGGTGGGGGACTAGCACTCCATGAGCAGTTCTTC. This chain uses TRBV27 with TRBJ2-1; 9 bases match TRBD2. Trimming at V came to 7 bases and at J to 8 bases, leaving 15 bases not matched to a gene. CDR1 is MNHEY and CDR2 is SMNVEV in the germline V gene (reference sequence). The CDR3 is 16 amino acids.

This chain links TRBV5-6 with TRBJ1-2; 7 bases align to TRBD1. V was clipped by 4 bases and J by 4 bases; unmatched bases: 13. The CDR3 totals 16 residues. From germline, CDR1 is SGHDT and CDR2 YYEEEE. The chain's CDR3 is CASSRVTTGNTYGYTF. The CDR3, as DNA: TGTGCCAGCAGCCGGGTTACGACAGGGAACACCTATGGCTACACCTTC.

The table lists this clone with a count of one. The V call is TRBV18, the J call TRBJ2-1, with 8 bases lining up with TRBD1. Trimming at V came to 2 bases and at J to 4 bases, leaving 16 bases not matched to a gene. Germline loops: CDR1 KGHSH, CDR2 LQKENI. This CDR3 spans 19 amino acids. The CDR3 DNA sequence: TGTGCCAGCTCACCAGAGATACAGGGGGGTATCGGATCTTACAATGAGCAGTTCTTC. Translated: CASSPEIQGGIGSYNEQFF. The full variable domain, its missing parts supplied by reference TRBV18 and TRBJ2-1, is NAGVMQNPRHLVRRRGQEARLRCSPMKGHSHVYWYRQLPEEGLKFMVYLQKENIIDESGMPKERFSAEFPKEGPSILRIQQVVRGDSAAYFCASSPEIQGGIGSYNEQFFGPGTRLTVL.

The chain employs TRBV10-1 and TRBJ2-7; 9 positions agree with TRBD1. CDR1 WNHNN and CDR2 SYGVQD come from the germline V gene (reference sequence). J gave up 6 bases and V 3 bases, and 6 bases lay outside the gene matches. This CDR3 region has 14 residues. CDR3 sequence: CASSDRDRESEQYF. DNA of the CDR3: TGCGCCAGCAGTGACCGGGACAGGGAAAGCGAGCAGTACTTC.

This rearrangement joins TRBV10-3 to TRBJ2-7; tentatively, D is TRBD1 (6 bases). The ends were cut back, 4 bases at V and 0 bases at J, with 13 bases in the middle. The length of the CDR3 is 15 residues. Germline V gene sequence: CDR1 ENHRY, CDR2 SYGVKD. CDR3 sequence (DNA): TGTGCCATCAGTGTTGGGACATTTAGCTCCTACGAGCAGTACTTC. Translated: CAISVGTFSSYEQYF.

This clone was detected a few times. The CDR3 DNA is TGTGCCAGCAGCTTACCAGGAAACACCATATATTTT. Translating it yields CASSLPGNTIYF. The V and J genes are TRBV7-2 and TRBJ1-3; D unclear. The germline V gene encodes CDR1 SGHTA and CDR2 FQGNSA. The V gene lost 2 bases and the J gene lost 4 bases, with 3 bases spanning the gap. The CDR3 contains 12 residues.

This rearrangement joins TRBV5-1 to TRBJ1-1; 7 nucleotides line up with TRBD1. Germline values: CDR1 SGHRS, CDR2 YFSETQ. There are 13 residues in the CDR3. Trimming took 0 bases from V and 7 from J; bases not matched to a gene: 3. The CDR3 coding sequence is TGCGCCAGCAGCTTGGAAGGGGGCGGTGAAGCTTTCTTT. Translation: CASSLEGGGEAFF.

This chain joins TRBV10-2 and TRBJ2-7; 10 bases fit TRBD2. J gave up 3 bases and V 1 base, and 6 bases lay outside the gene matches. Germline V CDR1 and CDR2: WSHSY, SAAADI. The CDR3 runs 16 residues. CDR3 region: CASSEWGASGSYEQYF. The CDR3 DNA follows: TGCGCCAGCAGTGAGTGGGGGGCTAGCGGGAGCTACGAGCAGTACTTC.

This sequence joins TRBV11-2 and TRBJ1-4; D remains ambiguous. V lost 3 bases and J lost 5, with 7 bases in between. This CDR3 is 13 amino acids long. Germline V lookup: CDR1 SGHAT, CDR2 FQNNGV. As DNA, the CDR3 is TGTGCCAGCAGCTTGGAGTGGAATGAAAAACTGTTTTTT. This sequence encodes CASSLEWNEKLFF.

This rearrangement joins TRBV5-1 to TRBJ2-1; TRBD2 aligns across 13 bases. Germline trimming cut 0 bases from V and 6 bases from J; bases unmatched to any gene: 9. Germline V gives CDR1 SGHRS, CDR2 YFSETQ. CDR3 size: 18 residues. CDR3 in DNA: TGCGCCAGCAGCTTGGGACTAGCGGGAGGTAGATTGGCCAATGAGCAGTTCTTC. Encoded protein: CASSLGLAGGRLANEQFF. The full variable domain, in which reference TRBV5-1 and TRBJ2-1 provide the parts outside the CDR3, is KAGVTQTPRYLIKTRGQQVTLSCSPISGHRSVSWYQQTPGQGLQFLFEYFSETQRNKGNFPGRFSGRQFSNSRSEMNVSTLELGDSALYLCASSLGLAGGRLANEQFFGPGTRLTVL.

In this sample, this clone turned up once. The V gene is TRBV5-4, the J gene TRBJ1-3, with no clear D. The germline V gene encodes CDR1 SGHNT and CDR2 YYREEE (reference sequence). V was clipped by 4 bases and J by 3 bases, with 14 bases between them. The CDR3 is made up of 15 amino acids. CDR3 residues: CASSSAAELGNTIYF. CDR3 bases: TGTGCCAGCAGCAGCGCCGCGGAGCTTGGAAACACCATATATTTT.

The chain is built from TRBV5-4 and TRBJ1-1; 10 nucleotides align to TRBD1. The CDR3 runs to 16 residues. CDR1 is SGHNT and CDR2 is YYREEE in the germline V gene (reference sequence). V lost 4 bases and J lost 4; bases outside the gene matches: 10. Here the CDR3 DNA reads TGTGCCAGCAGCCCACGGACAGGGGGTCGAATCACTGAAGCTTTCTTT. Its translation: CASSPRTGGRITEAFF.

This clone appeared once. The genes are TRBV5-6 and TRBJ1-4; D is unclear. Deletions cut 4 bases from V and 8 bases from J, with 18 bases between. Germline-derived CDR1 and CDR2 are SGHDT and YYEEEE. The CDR3 extends over 15 amino acids. DNA for the CDR3: TGTGCCAGCAGCCCACGGACTGGCCGAGGCGAAAAACTGTTTTTT. Translated, it gives CASSPRTGRGEKLFF.

CDR3 sequence reads: CASGGVSQETQYF. The CDR3 DNA follows: TGTGCCAGTGGGGGGGTCAGCCAAGAGACCCAGTACTTC. This sequence joins TRBV19 and TRBJ2-5; 7 bases are a match to TRBD2. The germline CDR1 and CDR2 sequences are LNHDA and SQIVND (reference sequence). Losses at the gene ends were 8 bases for V and 1 base for J; bases not matched to a gene: 4. This CDR3 contains 13 residues.

This clone was recorded only once. This rearrangement joins TRBV14 to TRBJ1-1, with TRBD1 as a possible D gene (6 bases). The V end was cut by 2 bases, the J end by 1 base, with 14 bases between. This CDR3 contains 16 residues. Germline CDR1 and CDR2: SGHDN and FVKESK. The CDR3: CASSQKRGQKNTEAFF. CDR3 DNA: TGTGCCAGCAGCCAAAAAAGAGGACAGAAGAACACTGAAGCTTTCTTT.

This clone was observed a handful of times. The rearrangement uses TRBV5-4 and TRBJ2-7; TRBD1 aligns across 8 bases. The germline gives CDR1 SGHNT, CDR2 YYREEE (reference sequence). V trimming: 3 bases; J trimming: 9 bases; junction bases outside the gene matches: 11. The CDR3 runs 14 residues. The CDR3 sequence is CASSSEGQALLQYF. CDR3 nucleotide sequence: TGTGCCAGCAGCTCGGAGGGACAGGCGTTGTTGCAGTACTTC.

The chain is built from TRBV27 and TRBJ2-7; the match to TRBD1 covers 7 bases. The CDR3 is made up of 15 amino acids. The V gene's germline CDR1 is MNHEY and CDR2 SMNVEV (reference sequence). The ends lost 4 bases at V and 4 bases at J; junction bases unmatched: 10. CDR3 nucleotide sequence: TGTGCCAGCAGTTCGCCCACCGACAGGGTGTACGAGCAGTACTTC. Its translation: CASSSPTDRVYEQYF.

The chain couples TRBV6-5 to TRBJ2-2; 12 positions match TRBD2. From germline, CDR1 is MNHEY and CDR2 SVGAGI. Trimming cost V 6 bases and J 5 bases; bases outside gene matches: 4. This CDR3 comprises 15 residues. The CDR3 DNA reads as TGTGCCAGCAGGTCGACTAGCGGGGGAACCGGGGAGCTGTTTTTT. Encoded protein: CASRSTSGGTGELFF.

This clone is a singleton in its sample. The chain employs TRBV14 and TRBJ2-1; 13 bases match TRBD2. CDR1 is SGHDN, CDR2 FVKESK, per germline. The CDR3 consists of 16 residues. V was pared by 3 bases and J by 7 bases, with 6 bases of the junction left unmatched. CDR3 coding DNA: TGTGCCAGCAGCCACCGGACTAGCGGGAGTTCGAATGAGCAGTTCTTC. As protein: CASSHRTSGSSNEQFF. Together with reference TRBV14 and TRBJ2-1, the CDR3 gives the full variable domain: EAGVTQFPSHSVIEKGQTVTLRCDPISGHDNLYWYRRVMGKEIKFLLHFVKESKQDESGMPNNRFLAERTGGTYSTLKVQPAELEDSGVYFCASSHRTSGSSNEQFFGPGTRLTVL.

The V call is TRBV5-5, the J call TRBJ1-2; tentatively, D is TRBD1 (5 bases). The CDR3 sequence is 16 residues long. With 0 bases removed from V and 8 bases from J, the gap between germline ends came to 20 bases. Germline V gene sequence: CDR1 SGHKS, CDR2 YYEKEE (reference sequence). CDR3 in amino acids: CASSLGARASKEGYTF. Written as DNA, the CDR3 is TGTGCCAGCAGCTTGGGGGCCAGGGCGTCTAAGGAAGGCTACACCTTC. Supplemented by reference TRBV5-5 and TRBJ1-2, the full variable domain reads DAGVTQSPTHLIKTRGQQVTLRCSPISGHKSVSWYQQVLGQGPQFIFQYYEKEERGRGNFPDRFSARQFPNYSSELNVNALLLGDSALYLCASSLGARASKEGYTFGSGTRLTVV.

Concerning this clone itself: Different DNA sequences within this sample yield the same CDR3. This chain uses TRBV5-1 with TRBJ1-6; a possible D gene is TRBD1 (6 bases). Germline V gene sequence: CDR1 SGHRS, CDR2 YFSETQ. The CDR3 spans 13 residues. Trimming cost V 4 bases and J 7 bases, with 9 bases left between them. The CDR3 is CASSLDRNSPLHF. The CDR3 nucleotides read TGCGCCAGCAGCCTAGACAGGAATTCACCCCTCCACTTT.

This clone was seen only once. The chain combines TRBV9 with TRBJ2-2; 7 bases are a match to TRBD2. Germline-derived CDR1 and CDR2 are SGDLS and YYNGEE. The J segment lost 7 bases and the V segment lost 5 bases, leaving 5 bases of the junction unmatched. This CDR3 has 13 residues. The CDR3: CASSLASGGELFF. The CDR3 region has the DNA TGTGCCAGCAGTCTCGCTAGCGGCGGGGAGCTGTTTTTT.

This chain joins TRBV19 and TRBJ2-2; D is uncertain. The length of the CDR3 is 14 residues. Germline V CDR1 and CDR2: LNHDA, SQIVND (reference sequence). V was shortened by 4 bases and J by 0 bases, with 6 bases between the two germline ends. CDR3 sequence reads: CASSTTTNTGELFF. The CDR3 bases are TGTGCCAGTAGTACGACAACGAACACCGGGGAGCTGTTTTTT.

The rearrangement joins TRBV7-3 to TRBJ1-1, with unresolved D. The V end lost 3 bases, the J end lost 1 base, and 6 bases lay between the germline ends. Per the germline V gene, CDR1 is SGHTA and CDR2 is FQGTGA. The CDR3 runs to 13 residues. The CDR3 is CASSLTKNTEAFF. The CDR3 nucleotides read TGTGCCAGCAGCTTGACAAAGAACACTGAAGCTTTCTTT. Full variable domain (rest looked up from reference TRBV7-3 and TRBJ1-1): GAGVSQTPSNKVTEKGKYVELRCDPISGHTALYWYRQSLGQGPEFLIYFQGTGAADDSGLPNDRFFAVRPEGSVSTLKIQRTERGDSAVYLCASSLTKNTEAFFGQGTRLTVV.

The V gene is TRBV10-2, the J gene TRBJ2-7; no reliable D call. The CDR3 consists of 16 residues. Germline lookup yields CDR1 WSHSY and CDR2 SAAADI. Trimming removed 1 base at V and 0 bases at J, with 13 bases between. In nucleotides, the CDR3 is TGCGCCAGCAGTGAGTTTCGTACAGTCGGCTCCTACGAGCAGTACTTC. Its translation is CASSEFRTVGSYEQYF.

This chain's CDR3 is CASSYAGATNEKLFF. CDR3 nucleotide sequence: TGTGCCAGCAGTTATGCGGGGGCAACTAATGAAAAACTGTTTTTT. This chain links TRBV6-6 with TRBJ1-4; TRBD1 might be the D (5 bases). This CDR3 comprises 15 residues. The germline gives CDR1 MNHNY, CDR2 SVGAGI (reference sequence). The V gene lost 3 bases and the J gene lost 0 bases, with 8 bases spanning the gap.

The chain is built from TRBV2 and TRBJ2-5; D is possibly TRBD2 (5 bases). This CDR3 is built from 12 residues. CDR1 is SNHLY, CDR2 FYNNEI, per germline. V lost 6 bases to trimming and J lost 5 bases, with 10 bases between them. Here the CDR3 DNA reads TGTGCCAGCAGCGCACTAGGGGAGACCCAGTACTTC. Protein: CASSALGETQYF. Full variable domain (remainder filled in from reference TRBV2 and TRBJ2-5): EPEVTQTPSHQVTQMGQEVILRCVPISNHLYFYWYRQILGQKVEFLVSFYNNEISEKSEIFDDQFSVERPDGSNFTLKIRSTKLEDSAMYFCASSALGETQYFGPGTRLLVL.

This rearrangement joins TRBV3-1 (or the pseudogene TRBV3-2) to TRBJ2-5; 7 bases agree with TRBD2. Trimming at V came to 2 bases and at J to 4 bases, leaving 4 bases not matched to a gene. The germline gives CDR1 LGHDT, CDR2 YNNKEL (reference sequence). The CDR3 is 14 amino acids. The CDR3 here is CASSQRGGVETQYF. As DNA, the CDR3 is TGTGCCAGCAGCCAACGGGGAGGGGTAGAGACCCAGTACTTC.